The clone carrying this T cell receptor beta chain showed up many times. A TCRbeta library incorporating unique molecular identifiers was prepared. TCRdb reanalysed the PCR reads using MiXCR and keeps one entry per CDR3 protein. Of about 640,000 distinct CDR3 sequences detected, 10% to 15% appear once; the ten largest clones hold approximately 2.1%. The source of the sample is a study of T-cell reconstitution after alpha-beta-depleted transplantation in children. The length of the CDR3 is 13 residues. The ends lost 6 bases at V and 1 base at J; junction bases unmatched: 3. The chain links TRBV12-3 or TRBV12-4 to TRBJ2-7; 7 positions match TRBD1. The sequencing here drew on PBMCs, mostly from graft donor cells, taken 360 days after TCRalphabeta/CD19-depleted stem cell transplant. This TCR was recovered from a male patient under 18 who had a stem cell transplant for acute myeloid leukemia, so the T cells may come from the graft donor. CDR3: CASRQGNSYEQYF. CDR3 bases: TGTGCCAGCAGACAGGGGAATTCCTACGAGCAGTACTTC.